This T cell receptor beta chain was recovered during a study of vaccination effects on CD4 cells after COVID-19 (dated by TCRdb to between 2022 and 2023). With respect to the entire study: Post-vaccine samples across the study were collected a median of 72 days after the second dose, with a range of 14 to 241. The Oncomine TCR Beta short-read assay on an Illumina iSeq 100 was used to sequence cultures from other donors in the study. The full study included approximately nine COVID-19 convalescent patients and a few SARS-CoV-2-naive healthy vaccine recipients. SARS-CoV-2 spike-specific CD4+ TCR repertoires from before and after mRNA vaccination were compared in COVID-19 convalescent patients and in infection-naive vaccine recipients.

This clone was observed a few times. Its antigen specificity is not known. Per-base quality was not reported, and no clone a single base away is much larger than it. Library preparation used the immunoSEQ multiplex PCR assay. DNA from the cultured and isolated CD4+ T cells underwent TCR beta CDR3 sequencing. For the original study's pipeline: Non-productive TCR sequences were removed, reads were trimmed to the CDR3 region, and CDR3s of at least 7 amino acids were retained. The MANAFEST web app was used to pick out antigen-specific clonotypes by comparing their expansion in peptide wells with that in reference cultures. Positive clones required FDR<0.05 expansion versus reference and all other wells, odds ratio above 5, and frequency above 0.1% in two replicate wells. Clonotypes significantly expanded in SARS-CoV-2 spike wells and in at least one common cold coronavirus spike condition were defined as cross-reactive. Levenshtein distance calculated with the stringdist R package was used to assess CDR3 similarity, and unrooted trees were constructed with ape in R 3.6.1. Imported from immuneACCESS, the table was reduced by TCRdb to in-frame sequences with V and J called. These copies leave out some clones; in studies compared against another copy, an unresolved V gene accounts for under half, and the cause of the remainder is not known. V and J calls and clone size are copied from that table; D and trimming were computed from the DNA. Counted in this sample were some 74,000 clones; 70% to 90% of them appeared once. Around 1.3% of the sample belongs to the ten largest clones.

The paper's findings and limits, for the study overall: Clones induced by infection and clones induced by vaccination both contracted markedly at late timepoints after vaccination, which fits with T cell responses waning over time. The study was limited by a small number of convalescent patients and lacked early post-infection timepoints. Among healthy vaccine recipients, nearly all vaccine-induced clones were SARS-CoV-2 mono-reactive, and just 1 of 255 was cross-reactive with common cold coronaviruses.

The V end loses 5 bases and the J end loses 4 bases, and a stretch of 8 bases separates them. The CDR3 covers 13 residues, taking in both the cysteine and the phenylalanine. Only the CDR3 part of the read is kept: 39 bases, read in frame from the first base. According to the germline V gene, CDR1 reads SGHTA and CDR2 reads FQGTGA. In the ViraFEST assay, PBMC were stimulated with viral peptide pools, and TCR sequencing was then used to find antigen-specific CD4+ T cell clonotypes based on their expansion. After around eleven days of culture, CD4+ T cells were isolated with the EasySep CD4+ T cell isolation kit. Two doses of either the BNT162b2 or the mRNA-1273 mRNA SARS-CoV-2 vaccine were administered to participants. None of the healthy vaccine recipients had a prior SARS-CoV-2 infection, which was confirmed by nucleocapsid antibody tests that came back negative both before and after vaccination. Each well held 2 million to 2.5 million PBMC cultured in IMDM containing about 5.4% human AB serum, 8 to 10 IU/ml IL-2 and gentamicin, along with approximately 10 ug/ml peptides. On days 3 and 7, half of the culture medium was replaced with fresh IL-2-containing medium. Unless noted otherwise, every peptide stimulation condition was cultured in triplicate wells. Using Ficoll-Paque Plus gradient centrifugation, PBMC were separated from whole blood and then either used fresh or cryopreserved at -140C. Overlapping peptide pools spanned the spike proteins of SARS-CoV-2 and the common cold coronaviruses HCoV-NL63, HCoV-OC43 and HCoV-229E. Genomic DNA was extracted from cultured CD4+ T cells with the QIAamp micro DNA kit.

The sample here was CD4+ T cells from PBMCs cultured with HCoV-229E spike peptides, taken after COVID-19 vaccination. The sample's cell subset or site label, in plain terms: HCoV-229E spike overlapping peptide pool stimulation. The sequence links TRBV7-3 to TRBJ2-2; the D gene is possibly TRBD1, with 5 bases matching. The source is a human donor who received a COVID-19 vaccine. The CDR3 corresponds to CASSQTATGELFF. The nucleotide sequence reads as follows: TGTGCCAGCAGCCAGACAGCCACCGGGGAGCTGTTTTTT.